This TCR beta chain emerged from a study of blood T cell repertoires in COVID-19. Study as a whole: Donors in the United States, Italy and Spain gave samples during acute or convalescent COVID-19.

This CDR3 contains 14 residues. V was pared by 1 base and J by 6 bases, with 14 bases between. Germline V gene data show CDR1 as SGHDT and CDR2 as YYEEEE. Only a few counts were recorded for this clone. The protocol was immunoSEQ multiplex PCR, while the TCRdb copy is restricted to in-frame clones and leaves out a portion. Among approximately 170,000 clones listed, roughly 85% were seen once. In assigning cohorts, the study relied on participant-reported clinical history. This clonotype was obtained from a woman in her 70s in a cohort exposed to, infected with or recovered from COVID-19 (not recorded which). Sequencing used PBMCs or T cells enriched from blood (not recorded which). The chain links TRBV5-6 to TRBJ2-7; D not certain. The CDR3 nucleotides are TGTGCCAGCAGCTTGTGGCCGGGTAATCGCGAGCAGTACTTC. Its protein product is CASSLWPGNREQYF. Supplemented by reference TRBV5-6 and TRBJ2-7, the full variable domain reads DAGVTQSPTHLIKTRGQQVTLRCSPKSGHDTVSWYQQALGQGPQFIFQYYEEEERQRGNFPDRFSGHQFPNYSSELNVNALLLGDSALYLCASSLWPGNREQYFGPGTRLTVT.